These 8 T cell receptor beta chains share one sample of origin, sequenced in a study of blood T cell repertoires in COVID-19. Some clones are missing from TCRdb's copy, which holds only in-frame ones; the method was immunoSEQ multiplex PCR. The sample yields 300,000 to 400,000 clones, around 86% seen once. Sequencing was carried out using peripheral blood. The receptors stem from a man aged 45-65 years with active or convalescent COVID-19.

V gene TRBV5-4 combines with J gene TRBJ1-6; 7 nucleotides match TRBD1. The germline V gene has CDR1 SGHNT and CDR2 YYREEE (reference sequence). CDR3 length equals 14 residues. Trimming removed 6 bases from V and 6 bases from J; junction bases left unmatched: 6. The CDR3 loop is CASTDQGGNSPLHF. Here the CDR3 DNA reads TGTGCCAGCACCGATCAGGGGGGTAATTCACCCCTCCACTTT.

This rearrangement joins TRBV6-1 to TRBJ2-1; possibly TRBD2 for D (5 bases). Trimming took 4 bases from V and 3 from J, leaving 19 bases between them. CDR1 is MNHNS and CDR2 is SASEGT in the germline V gene. This CDR3 spans 17 amino acids. Here the CDR3 DNA reads TGTGCCAGCAGTGCGACTACTCTGGCCCCAAACTACAATGAGCAGTTCTTC. Translation: CASSATTLAPNYNEQFF.

V usage is TRBV19 and J usage is TRBJ1-2; TRBD1 is a possible D gene (6 bases). V lost 5 bases and J 5 bases, leaving 15 bases between the germline ends. The CDR3 sequence is 14 residues long. CDR1 and CDR2 from the germline V gene are LNHDA and SQIVND (reference sequence). The CDR3 loop is CASSRQETSYGYTF. DNA for the CDR3: TGTGCCAGTAGTCGACAGGAGACGAGTTATGGCTACACCTTC.

Here the CDR3 DNA reads TGTGCCAGCAGTGATGCGGGGCCGCGGGTCGGGGAGCTGTTTTTT. Protein sequence: CASSDAGPRVGELFF. This rearrangement joins TRBV25-1 to TRBJ2-2; D may be TRBD2 (6 bases). V was cut by 3 bases and J by 7 bases, with 15 bases left in between. The CDR3 is 15 residues long. Germline V gene lookup returns CDR1 MGHDK and CDR2 SYGVNS.

The chain couples TRBV11-2 to TRBJ2-3, with 9 bases identical to TRBD2. The ends lost 2 bases at V and 5 bases at J; junction bases unmatched: 8. The germline gives CDR1 SGHAT, CDR2 FQNNGV. CDR3 length: 16 amino acids. As DNA, the CDR3 is TGTGCCAGCAGCTTAATGGCGGGAGGGCCTGAAGATACGCAGTATTTT. This encodes CASSLMAGGPEDTQYF.

This chain links TRBV4-2 with TRBJ2-7; D gene ambiguous. Germline CDR1 and CDR2: LGHNA and YNFKEQ. V was clipped by 1 base and J by 6 bases, with 10 bases between them. The CDR3 has 13 amino acids. CDR3 nucleotide sequence: TGTGCCAGCAGCCAAGGTACGGTTGCCGAGCAGTACTTC. It encodes CASSQGTVAEQYF.

The chain recombines TRBV7-2 with TRBJ2-2; no firm D call. The CDR3 spans 17 residues. Germline values: CDR1 SGHTA, CDR2 FQGNSA. V was clipped by 1 base and J by 3 bases, with 15 bases between them. CDR3 nucleotides: TGTGCCAGCAGCTTAGACAGCTTTGGAACGGACACCGGGGAGCTGTTTTTT. Its protein product is CASSLDSFGTDTGELFF. Combining the CDR3 with reference TRBV7-2 and TRBJ2-2 gives the whole variable domain GAGVSQSPSNKVTEKGKDVELRCDPISGHTALYWYRQSLGQGLEFLIYFQGNSAPDKSGLPSDRFSAERTGGSVSTLTIQRTQQEDSAVYLCASSLDSFGTDTGELFFGEGSRLTVL.

The chain combines TRBV6-4 with TRBJ2-4, with a tentative D call TRBD2 (6 bases). Trimming removed 3 bases at V and 6 bases at J, with 12 bases between. The CDR3 sequence is 14 residues long. Germline CDR1 is MRHNA and CDR2 is SNTAGT. The chain's CDR3 is CASSDAGGGNIQYF. Written as DNA, the CDR3 is TGTGCCAGCAGTGATGCCGGGGGAGGAAACATTCAGTACTTC.